Listed here are 10 T cell receptor beta chains from one sample, sequenced in a study of CD8 T cells in ankylosing spondylitis. In TCRdb, the 5' RACE reads were re-called with MiXCR into one record per CDR3 protein. The sample includes approximately 400,000 distinct CDR3 sequences, 25% to 30% of them seen just once. The antigens for these receptors are not known. Study results and caveats: Seven to nine highly homologous variants formed a TCR beta motif that appeared characteristic of ankylosing spondylitis blood.

Material: blood, either unsorted or a sorted T cell fraction (not recorded which). The receptors stem from a male donor with ankylosing spondylitis.

This clonotype was seen only a few times. V is TRBV9 and J is TRBJ1-2; D call uncertain. CDR1 is SGDLS, CDR2 YYNGEE, per germline. The CDR3 loop spans 13 amino acids. The V end was cut by 0 bases, the J end by 10 bases, with 13 bases between. In nucleotides, the CDR3 is TGTGCCAGCAGCGTAGTCGGACTCCCCCCCTACACCTTC. It translates to CASSVVGLPPYTF.

In this sample, this clonotype turned up a few times. The chain combines TRBV27 with TRBJ2-3, with D hard to call. Between the trimmed V and J ends, which lost 6 bases and 0 bases, there was a span of 19 bases. Germline V gene data show CDR1 as MNHEY and CDR2 as SMNVEV (reference sequence). There are 17 residues in the CDR3. CDR3 region: CASRLFGVPTSTDTQYF. The CDR3 DNA is TGTGCCAGCAGACTCTTCGGCGTCCCCACTAGCACAGATACGCAGTATTTT.

This clonotype was detected a few times. This rearrangement joins TRBV5-1 to TRBJ1-2; TRBD1 matches at 9 bases. Trimming removed 2 bases from V and 6 bases from J; junction bases left unmatched: 5. Germline loops: CDR1 SGHRS, CDR2 YFSETQ. The CDR3 sequence is 14 residues long. CDR3 in DNA: TGCGCCAGCAGCTTCGCAGGACAGGGGCATGGCTACACCTTC. As protein: CASSFAGQGHGYTF.

The chain links TRBV7-9 to TRBJ1-4, with 9 bases that match TRBD1. Germline loops: CDR1 SEHNR, CDR2 FQNEAQ (reference sequence). The CDR3 runs 15 residues. The J segment lost 5 bases and the V segment lost 4 bases, leaving 5 bases of the junction unmatched. CDR3 protein: CASSSGQGLNEKLFF. The CDR3 nucleotides are TGTGCCAGCAGCTCAGGACAGGGGCTAAATGAAAAACTGTTTTTT.

The gene calls are TRBV7-4 and TRBJ2-7; no firm D call. V dropped 3 bases and J dropped 2 bases, with 8 bases sitting between them. From germline, CDR1 is SGHVT and CDR2 SQSDAQ. The CDR3 loop spans 13 amino acids. The CDR3 nucleotides are TGTGCCAGCAGCTTCTGCAGGACCTACGAGCAGTACGTC. Translating gives CASSFCRTYEQYV.

J is TRBJ1-3 and V is TRBV11-2, with D hard to call. Germline CDR1 is SGHAT and CDR2 is FQNNGV. The CDR3 has 14 amino acids. Trimming shortened V by 3 bases and J by 2 bases, and 8 bases separated the two germline ends. The CDR3 DNA reads TGTGCCAGCAGCTTGGGGTTCGCTGGAAACACCATATATTTT. Protein: CASSLGFAGNTIYF.

The chain couples TRBV10-3 to TRBJ2-5; TRBD1 matches at 10 bases. The CDR3 is 15 residues long. The V gene end was trimmed by 6 bases and the J gene end by 5 bases; junction bases not matched to a gene: 9. From germline, CDR1 is ENHRY and CDR2 SYGVKD. As DNA, the CDR3 is TGTGCCATCAGCGAGGGGACAGGGGTAATGGAGACCCAGTACTTC. It encodes CAISEGTGVMETQYF.

The chain has TRBV5-1 and TRBJ1-1, with 7 nucleotides matching TRBD1. CDR3 length equals 14 residues. CDR1 is SGHRS, CDR2 YFSETQ, per germline. V was pared by 4 bases and J by 1 base, with 4 bases of the junction left unmatched. DNA for the CDR3: TGCGCCAGCAGCGCGGACAGGCAGAACACTGAAGCTTTCTTT. It specifies CASSADRQNTEAFF.

The rearrangement uses TRBV29-1 and TRBJ2-5, with 10 bases aligning to TRBD1. The J segment lost 5 bases and the V segment lost 3 bases, leaving 6 bases of the junction unmatched. The CDR3 is 14 residues long. Germline CDR1 and CDR2: SQVTM and ANQGSEA. The CDR3 DNA reads TGCAGCGTTGACCTGGACAGGGGGACTGAGACCCAGTACTTC. Encoded protein: CSVDLDRGTETQYF.

This clonotype was observed a few times. This chain connects TRBV24-1 to TRBJ2-7, with a weak D call TRBD1 (6 bases). V was cut by 2 bases and J by 2 bases, with 12 bases left in between. The V gene's germline CDR1 is KGHDR and CDR2 SFDVKD. The length of the CDR3 is 15 residues. As DNA, the CDR3 is TGTGCCACCAGTGATTCAGGGGATCCCACCTACGAGCAGTACTTC. It specifies CATSDSGDPTYEQYF.